The 23 T cell receptor beta chains below were found in one sample sequenced in a study of blood T cells in healthy people across ages. Together with a sample-barcoded 5' primer, a J-beta primer mix was included in a second PCR lasting roughly 6 to 12 cycles. MiXCR, run by TCRdb on the 5' RACE reads, gives a single entry per CDR3 protein. The sample comprises roughly 1.5 million distinct CDR3 sequences, 40% to 45% of which are singletons, and just over 4% rests with the top ten. The sequenced sample was blood. All receptors come from a young woman in good health.

V is TRBV5-4 and J is TRBJ2-3, with 8 positions matching TRBD1. Germline assignment: CDR1 SGHNT and CDR2 YYREEE (reference sequence). This CDR3 region has 15 residues. The junction had 4 bases not matched to a gene; V was cut back by 3 bases and J by 1 base. CDR3 sequence: CASSWPDRGTDTQYF. The CDR3 DNA reads as TGTGCCAGCAGCTGGCCGGACAGGGGCACAGATACGCAGTATTTT.

This chain uses TRBV20-1 with TRBJ2-4; TRBD2 agrees at 7 bases. The better agreement between TRBJ2-7 and the DNA end casts doubt on the J call. The CDR3 consists of 15 residues. Germline V gene data show CDR1 as DFQATT and CDR2 as SNEGSKA (reference sequence). The DNA for the CDR3 is TGCAGTGCTAGAGATATCCAGCGGGGTCCCTACGAGCAGTACTTC. Encoded protein: CSARDIQRGPYEQYF.

The chain links TRBV29-1 to TRBJ2-1; 10 nucleotides match TRBD2. V shed 6 bases, J shed 6 bases, and the junction held 8 bases outside the gene matches. The CDR3 covers 14 residues. CDR1 and CDR2 from the germline V gene are SQVTM and ANQGSEA. CDR3 amino acids: CSVEGLATANEQFF. The CDR3 coding sequence is TGCAGCGTGGAGGGACTAGCGACGGCCAATGAGCAGTTCTTC.

This clonotype turned up a few times. The CDR3 loop reads CASSLDLGVYEQYF. CDR3 nucleotide sequence: TGTGCCAGCAGCTTAGACCTAGGAGTTTACGAGCAGTACTTC. The genes are TRBV7-9 and TRBJ2-7; D remains ambiguous. Germline assignment: CDR1 SEHNR and CDR2 FQNEAQ (reference sequence). CDR3 size: 14 residues. V lost 1 base and J lost 4, with 11 bases in between.

The V and J genes are TRBV29-1 and TRBJ2-2; D is unclear. Germline V gene data show CDR1 as SQVTM and CDR2 as ANQGSEA. This CDR3 has 12 amino acids. Trimming took 5 bases from V and 5 from J, leaving 9 bases between them. The chain's CDR3 is CSVCARTGELFF. DNA of the CDR3: TGCAGCGTTTGTGCCCGGACCGGGGAGCTGTTTTTT.

The CDR3 bases are TGTGCCAGCAGCGCCGGGACACCAAACACCGGGGAGCTGTTTTTT. It encodes CASSAGTPNTGELFF. The gene calls are TRBV9 and TRBJ2-2; D is possibly TRBD1 (6 bases). The CDR3 covers 15 residues. Germline CDR1 SGDLS, CDR2 YYNGEE. V lost 3 bases to trimming and J lost 2 bases, with 11 bases between them.

This clonotype was counted a few times. This sequence joins TRBV27 and TRBJ2-7; 7 nucleotides match TRBD1. The CDR3 has 15 amino acids. J lost 5 bases, V lost 2 bases, and 9 bases had no gene match. Germline loops: CDR1 MNHEY, CDR2 SMNVEV (reference sequence). The CDR3 nucleotides read TGTGCCAGCAGTTTAGGGATAGGGACAGCTGACGAGCAGTACTTC. Its translation is CASSLGIGTADEQYF.

The chain recombines TRBV9 with TRBJ2-5; D may match TRBD1 or TRBD2 (5 bases each). The CDR3 runs to 15 residues. Germline lookup yields CDR1 SGDLS and CDR2 YYNGEE. V was pared by 3 bases and J by 8 bases, with 20 bases between. Written as DNA, the CDR3 is TGTGCCAGCAGCGACCGGGGCCTTACGGGGCGAACCCAGTACTTC. Translation: CASSDRGLTGRTQYF. The full variable domain, its missing parts supplied by reference TRBV9 and TRBJ2-5, is DSGVTQTPKHLITATGQRVTLRCSPRSGDLSVYWYQQSLDQGLQFLIQYYNGEERAKGNILERFSAQQFPDLHSELNLSSLELGDSALYFCASSDRGLTGRTQYFGPGTRLLVL.

The chain carries TRBV6-1 and TRBJ2-7, with D possibly being TRBD2 (7 bases). TRBJ2-4 explains the end of the DNA better; the J call may be wrong. The germline V gene has CDR1 MNHNS and CDR2 SASEGT. The CDR3 sequence is 18 residues long. This chain's CDR3 is CASSRRGAGNGSKNIQYF. DNA for the CDR3: TGTGCCAGCAGTCGCCGGGGGGCAGGGAACGGGTCCAAAAACATTCAGTACTTC.

Only a few counts were recorded for this clonotype. CDR3 sequence: CASSFGGSGAETQYF. The CDR3 DNA follows: TGTGCCAGCAGCTTCGGAGGATCAGGGGCAGAGACCCAGTACTTC. The rearrangement links TRBV5-4 to TRBJ2-5, with D possibly being TRBD1 (6 bases). This CDR3 has 15 residues. Per germline, CDR1 SGHNT and CDR2 YYREEE (reference sequence). Trimming took 2 bases from V and 4 from J, leaving 15 bases between them.

This clonotype was seen once. The junction differs from germline at one of its ends, possibly a read error. The gene calls are TRBV12-3 or TRBV12-4 and TRBJ2-1, with TRBD2 identical over 10 bases. The CDR3 covers 15 residues. CDR3 DNA: TGTGCCAGCAGTTTATCGAGCGGGGGGGTGAATGAGCGGTTCTTC. As protein: CASSLSSGGVNERFF.

This chain links TRBV4-1 with TRBJ2-3, with D tentatively TRBD2 (6 bases). Germline V gives CDR1 MGHRA, CDR2 YSYEKL. This CDR3 region has 18 residues. Between the trimmed V and J ends, which lost 2 bases and 4 bases, there was a span of 22 bases. The CDR3 spells CASSQNPGVAATSDTQYF. CDR3 DNA sequence: TGCGCCAGCAGCCAAAACCCGGGAGTAGCGGCGACCTCAGATACGCAGTATTTT.

This clonotype came up a few times. This rearrangement joins TRBV28 to TRBJ2-3; D uncertain. From germline, CDR1 is MDHEN and CDR2 SYDVKM. The V and J ends lost 5 bases and 1 base respectively, with 13 bases between them. There are 15 residues in the CDR3. Here the CDR3 DNA reads TGTGCCAGCAGTCACCAATTAACCGGCACAGATACGCAGTATTTT. As protein: CASSHQLTGTDTQYF.

The rearrangement joins TRBV3-1 to TRBJ2-1; 7 bases align to TRBD2. Germline CDR1 is LGHDT and CDR2 is YNNKEL (reference sequence). The CDR3 consists of 14 residues. The V segment lost 10 bases and the J segment 6 bases; nucleotides outside the gene matches: 12. The CDR3 spells CATRGTTPLNEQFF. DNA of the CDR3: TGTGCCACCCGAGGGACTACCCCGCTCAATGAGCAGTTCTTC.

The chain employs TRBV6-2 or TRBV6-3 and TRBJ2-7, with 12 bases matching TRBD1. Germline V gene lookup returns CDR1 MNHEY and CDR2 SVGEGT. The CDR3 loop spans 13 amino acids. Trimming at V came to 8 bases and at J to 4 bases, leaving 3 bases not matched to a gene. Here the CDR3 reads CASGGQGAYEQYF. The CDR3 nucleotides read TGTGCCAGCGGGGGACAGGGGGCTTACGAGCAGTACTTC.

This chain links TRBV7-6 with TRBJ2-2, with a possible D match to TRBD1 (5 bases). Germline V lookup: CDR1 SGHVS, CDR2 FNYEAQ. The CDR3 is 15 amino acids. The ends were cut back, 5 bases at V and 1 base at J, with 11 bases in the middle. DNA for the CDR3: TGTGCCAGCAGCCCCGTAGGACAGAACACCGGGGAGCTGTTTTTT. It translates to CASSPVGQNTGELFF. Combining the CDR3 with reference TRBV7-6 and TRBJ2-2 gives the whole variable domain GAGVSQSPRYKVTKRGQDVALRCDPISGHVSLYWYRQALGQGPEFLTYFNYEAQQDKSGLPNDRFSAERPEGSISTLTIQRTEQRDSAMYRCASSPVGQNTGELFFGEGSRLTVL.

The chain has TRBV27 and TRBJ1-3; tentative D call: TRBD1 (5 bases). The CDR3 consists of 16 residues. Looked up from germline, CDR1 is MNHEY and CDR2 is SMNVEV (reference sequence). Trimming cost V 0 bases and J 0 bases, with 9 bases left between them. CDR3 loop: CASSLSETVSGNTIYF. CDR3 sequence (DNA): TGTGCCAGCAGTTTATCAGAGACAGTCTCTGGAAACACCATATATTTT.

This chain joins TRBV7-9 and TRBJ2-1; TRBD1 might be the D (6 bases). The CDR3 totals 15 residues. Looked up from germline, CDR1 is SEHNR and CDR2 is FQNEAQ (reference sequence). The V gene lost 5 bases and the J gene lost 7 bases, with 18 bases spanning the gap. The CDR3 region has the DNA TGTGCCAGCAGCAAACAGGGATGGTCTGGTAATGAGCAGTTCTTC. This encodes CASSKQGWSGNEQFF. The whole variable domain, filled in from reference TRBV7-9 and TRBJ2-1, reads DTGVSQNPRHKITKRGQNVTFRCDPISEHNRLYWYRQTLGQGPEFLTYFQNEAQLEKSRLLSDRFSAERPKGSFSTLEIQRTEQGDSAMYLCASSKQGWSGNEQFFGPGTRLTVL.

This clonotype occurred a few times. The rearrangement uses TRBV28 and TRBJ1-5; D unresolved. The V and J ends lost 7 bases and 0 bases respectively, with 19 bases between them. The CDR3 spans 17 residues. CDR1 MDHEN and CDR2 SYDVKM come from the germline V gene. CDR3 sequence reads: CASNLFPHLYSNQPQHF. The CDR3 coding sequence is TGTGCCAGCAACCTTTTCCCACATCTCTATAGCAATCAGCCCCAGCATTTT.

The chain has TRBV7-2 and TRBJ2-1, with TRBD2 identical over 10 bases. The V segment lost 5 bases and the J segment 8 bases; nucleotides outside the gene matches: 15. CDR1 is SGHTA, CDR2 FQGNSA, per germline. This CDR3 is 17 amino acids long. As DNA, the CDR3 is TGTGCCAGCAGCAACCACCTACTAGCGGGGAGAAACGATGAGCAGTTCTTC. This encodes CASSNHLLAGRNDEQFF. Using reference TRBV7-2 and TRBJ2-1 for the parts outside the CDR3, the full variable domain is GAGVSQSPSNKVTEKGKDVELRCDPISGHTALYWYRQSLGQGLEFLIYFQGNSAPDKSGLPSDRFSAERTGGSVSTLTIQRTQQEDSAVYLCASSNHLLAGRNDEQFFGPGTRLTVL.

The V and J genes are TRBV30 and TRBJ2-2; no firm D call. Germline CDR1 and CDR2: GTSNPN and SVGIG (reference sequence). V was cut by 4 bases and J by 9 bases, with 18 bases left in between. There are 14 residues in the CDR3. As DNA, the CDR3 is TGTGCCTGGAAAGGAAGTAGGAGACGTTGGGAGCTGTTTTTT. This gives the protein CAWKGSRRRWELFF.

The gene calls are TRBV18 and TRBJ2-1; D may match TRBD1 or TRBD2 (5 bases each). The CDR3 covers 17 residues. Germline CDR1 reads KGHSH; CDR2 reads LQKENI. Trimming stripped 0 bases from V and 0 bases from J, with 12 bases between. The CDR3 here is CASSPPVGDGSYNEQFF. CDR3 nucleotides: TGTGCCAGCTCACCACCGGTGGGGGACGGCTCCTACAATGAGCAGTTCTTC. The full variable domain, its missing parts supplied by reference TRBV18 and TRBJ2-1, is NAGVMQNPRHLVRRRGQEARLRCSPMKGHSHVYWYRQLPEEGLKFMVYLQKENIIDESGMPKERFSAEFPKEGPSILRIQQVVRGDSAAYFCASSPPVGDGSYNEQFFGPGTRLTVL.

The chain links TRBV20-1 to TRBJ2-3; 11 nucleotides line up with TRBD2. The V gene end was trimmed by 1 base and the J gene end by 5 bases; junction bases not matched to a gene: 2. CDR3 length: 14 residues. The germline gives CDR1 DFQATT, CDR2 SNEGSKA (reference sequence). CDR3 amino acids: CSARVSGGGDTQYF. DNA of the CDR3: TGCAGTGCTAGAGTTAGCGGGGGGGGAGATACGCAGTATTTT.